This passage covers 9 T cell receptor beta chains from one sample sequenced in a study of T cell responses to AZD1222 COVID-19 vaccine. The method was immunoSEQ multiplex PCR; TCRdb's version includes in-frame clones alone and lacks a portion of them. The data show 150,000 to 200,000 clones, roughly 93% seen once. Sequenced material: peripheral blood, taken on day 0 of AZD1222 vaccination. The receptors were sampled from an adult in good health.

The chain links TRBV9 to TRBJ2-3; D is undetermined. CDR3 length: 17 residues. V shed 4 bases and J shed 5 bases, with 23 bases lying between them. Germline loops: CDR1 SGDLS, CDR2 YYNGEE. DNA of the CDR3: TGTGCCAGCAGCCCCACCCCCGGATTACCTTCTCGAGATACGCAGTATTTT. Protein product: CASSPTPGLPSRDTQYF.

V usage is TRBV29-1 and J usage is TRBJ2-7, with 7 bases matching TRBD1. The CDR3 loop spans 13 amino acids. V trimming: 5 bases; J trimming: 0 bases; junction bases outside the gene matches: 4. The germline gives CDR1 SQVTM, CDR2 ANQGSEA. CDR3 coding DNA: TGCAGCGTTTCCCAGGGGGACTCCTACGAGCAGTACTTC. Protein sequence: CSVSQGDSYEQYF.

V usage is TRBV12-3 or TRBV12-4 and J usage is TRBJ2-2; D not certain. This CDR3 is 12 amino acids long. V dropped 6 bases and J dropped 4 bases, with 6 bases sitting between them. Written as DNA, the CDR3 is TGTGCCAGCAGATACAGCACCGGGGAGCTGTTTTTT. This encodes CASRYSTGELFF.

The chain combines TRBV19 with TRBJ2-4, with 9 bases fitting TRBD1. CDR1 and CDR2 (germline): LNHDA, SQIVND (reference sequence). Unmatched junction bases numbered 5, after V lost 0 bases and J lost 5 bases. CDR3 size: 16 residues. CDR3 protein: CASSIEGTGNQNIQYF. The CDR3 coding sequence is TGTGCCAGTAGTATAGAGGGGACAGGGAATCAAAACATTCAGTACTTC.

The gene calls are TRBV7-8 and TRBJ1-6, with D hard to call. This CDR3 is built from 14 residues. V lost 1 base and J 7 bases, leaving 8 bases between the germline ends. Germline CDR1 is SGHVS and CDR2 is FQNEAQ. This CDR3 is CASSLEFGNSPLHF. CDR3 nucleotide sequence: TGTGCCAGCAGCTTAGAATTCGGAAATTCACCCCTCCACTTT. The entire variable domain, with the rest obtained from reference TRBV7-8 and TRBJ1-6, is as follows: GAGVSQSPRYKVAKRGQDVALRCDPISGHVSLFWYQQALGQGPEFLTYFQNEAQLDKSGLPSDRFFAERPEGSVSTLKIQRTQQEDSAVYLCASSLEFGNSPLHFGNGTRLTVT.

V is TRBV9 and J is TRBJ2-3; D may be TRBD1 (6 bases). Germline CDR1 reads SGDLS; CDR2 reads YYNGEE. This CDR3 contains 13 residues. Trimming cost V 4 bases and J 4 bases, with 10 bases left between them. CDR3 residues: CASSSYRADTQYF. DNA of the CDR3: TGTGCCAGCAGCTCCTACAGGGCAGATACGCAGTATTTT. Full variable domain (outside the CDR3, taken from reference TRBV9 and TRBJ2-3): DSGVTQTPKHLITATGQRVTLRCSPRSGDLSVYWYQQSLDQGLQFLIQYYNGEERAKGNILERFSAQQFPDLHSELNLSSLELGDSALYFCASSSYRADTQYFGPGTRLTVL.

The V call is TRBV7-9, the J call TRBJ2-1; TRBD2 matches at 8 bases. Losses at the gene ends were 5 bases for V and 5 bases for J; bases not matched to a gene: 11. The length of the CDR3 is 16 residues. Germline-derived CDR1 and CDR2 are SEHNR and FQNEAQ (reference sequence). CDR3 loop: CASSILPGLGDNEQFF. CDR3 nucleotide sequence: TGTGCCAGCAGCATATTACCGGGACTAGGGGACAATGAGCAGTTCTTC.

The genes are TRBV28 and TRBJ2-3; 8 positions match TRBD2. Germline V gene data show CDR1 as MDHEN and CDR2 as SYDVKM. Unmatched junction bases numbered 2, after V lost 5 bases and J lost 4 bases. This CDR3 spans 13 amino acids. CDR3 sequence reads: CASSLAGPDTQYF. The CDR3 DNA follows: TGTGCCAGCAGTCTAGCGGGCCCAGATACGCAGTATTTT.

This chain connects TRBV12-1 to TRBJ2-2; the table's D call, TRBD2, has no DNA check behind it. TRBV12-1 is a documented pseudogene. This CDR3 has 16 residues. CDR3 residues: CASSCCSLENTGELFF. The CDR3 nucleotides read TGTGCCAGCAGTTGTTGTAGCTTGGAGAACACCGGGGAGCTGTTTTTT.